Only a few counts were recorded for the clone carrying this TCR beta chain. Germline V lookup: CDR1 MGHDK, CDR2 SYGVNS. Trimming removed 7 bases at V and 0 bases at J, with 10 bases between. This CDR3 is built from 14 residues. This sample was included in a study of blood T cell repertoires in COVID-19. Background on the study: Both acute and convalescent COVID-19 samples were obtained from the United States, Italy and Spain. The cDNA or gDNA used as material had been derived from T cells, B-cell-depleted T cells, or PBMCs.

Authors' processing steps: The assay estimated nucleated cells by amplifying reference gene primers. The assay was immunoSEQ multiplex PCR, and TCRdb's table has in-frame clones only and misses some. The DNA gave D and trimming, while V, J and clone size come from that table. This table has some 350,000 clones, more than 85% appearing once. The chain employs TRBV25-1 and TRBJ2-1, with a tentative D call TRBD2 (5 bases). This receptor was obtained from a human donor in a cohort sampled during active COVID-19. The sample comprised peripheral blood. CDR3 amino acids: CASTDYSSYNEQFF. Here the CDR3 DNA reads TGTGCCAGCACCGACTATAGCTCCTACAATGAGCAGTTCTTC.